This T cell receptor beta chain was sequenced in a study of blood T cell repertoires in COVID-19. Whole-study context: Acute and convalescent COVID-19 specimens originated in the United States, Italy and Spain. The cDNA or gDNA used as material had been derived from T cells, B-cell-depleted T cells, or PBMCs.

Trimming took 6 bases from V and 6 from J, leaving 18 bases between them. Germline CDR1 reads SGHRS; CDR2 reads YFSETQ. The CDR3 consists of 14 residues. In the original analysis: Estimation of nucleated cell counts was performed using reference gene primer amplification. Method: immunoSEQ multiplex PCR; TCRdb's copy keeps in-frame clones and lacks some. V, J and clone size are taken as reported in that table, and D and trimming were inferred from the DNA itself. The sample carries 140,000 or so clones, approximately 86% recorded once. Specimen: peripheral blood. This TCR derives from a man in his 70s with acute or convalescent COVID-19. This chain uses TRBV5-1 with TRBJ1-2, with D possibly being TRBD1 (5 bases). The CDR3 region is CASTRSGFQDGYTF. The CDR3 DNA is TGCGCCAGCACCAGATCAGGGTTTCAGGATGGCTACACCTTC.